This passage covers 3 T cell receptor beta chains from one sample sequenced in a study of control samples from healthy donors and cancer patients. This table comes from immunoSEQ multiplex PCR, and its TCRdb copy is limited to in-frame clones, with some not included. In the table there are 84,000 or so clones, about nine tenths of which are singletons. What was sequenced was blood. These receptors were obtained from a man aged 30 to 39 in good health.

V is TRBV2 and J is TRBJ2-3; weak D call: TRBD1 (6 bases). Germline CDR1 is SNHLY and CDR2 is FYNNEI. The CDR3 totals 14 residues. Trimming pared 6 bases from V and 2 bases from J, leaving 12 bases between. CDR3 residues: CASRSGQLTDTQYF. CDR3 coding DNA: TGTGCCAGCAGGAGCGGACAGCTCACAGATACGCAGTATTTT. The variable domain in full, completed from reference TRBV2 and TRBJ2-3, reads EPEVTQTPSHQVTQMGQEVILRCVPISNHLYFYWYRQILGQKVEFLVSFYNNEISEKSEIFDDQFSVERPDGSNFTLKIRSTKLEDSAMYFCASRSGQLTDTQYFGPGTRLTVL.

This chain links TRBV27 with TRBJ2-5; a possible D gene is TRBD2 (7 bases). This CDR3 has 13 amino acids. The V gene lost 7 bases and the J gene lost 5 bases, with 14 bases spanning the gap. Germline-derived CDR1 and CDR2 are MNHEY and SMNVEV (reference sequence). The CDR3 region is CASMGRGRETQYF. CDR3 nucleotides: TGTGCCAGCATGGGGCGGGGGCGGGAGACCCAGTACTTC.

V usage is TRBV7-9 and J usage is TRBJ2-1; possible D gene TRBD2, 6 bases. The CDR3 is 16 residues long. Germline V gives CDR1 SEHNR, CDR2 FQNEAQ (reference sequence). The V end lost 2 bases, the J end lost 2 bases, and 13 bases lay between the germline ends. The CDR3 protein is CASSLSGTGAYNEQFF. CDR3 bases: TGTGCCAGCAGCTTATCTGGGACTGGGGCCTACAATGAGCAGTTCTTC.